These 19 T cell receptor beta chains share one sample of origin, sequenced in a study of cytomegalovirus exposure and HLA in healthy donors. 60 Vbeta and 13 Jbeta primers were used in PCR. The table came from immunoSEQ multiplex PCR; TCRdb's copy has only in-frame clones and leaves some out. The table includes roughly 100,000 clones, roughly two thirds detected once. The sample was PBMCs. These receptors were obtained from a female donor in good health and CMV-seronegative.

This clone is a singleton in its sample. The chain uses TRBV7-8 and TRBJ2-3; TRBD2 matches 11 bases. The germline V gene encodes CDR1 SGHVS and CDR2 FQNEAQ. V lost 3 bases and J lost 8; bases outside the gene matches: 10. The CDR3 loop spans 16 amino acids. CDR3 nucleotide sequence: TGTGCCAGCAGCTTGGGACTAGCGGAGGTTTTTGGTACGCAGTATTTT. Protein product: CASSLGLAEVFGTQYF. The full variable domain, in which reference TRBV7-8 and TRBJ2-3 provide the parts outside the CDR3, is GAGVSQSPRYKVAKRGQDVALRCDPISGHVSLFWYQQALGQGPEFLTYFQNEAQLDKSGLPSDRFFAERPEGSVSTLKIQRTQQEDSAVYLCASSLGLAEVFGTQYFGPGTRLTVL.

The chain recombines TRBV2 with TRBJ1-2; 8 nucleotides align to TRBD1. J lost 2 bases, V lost 5 bases, and 4 bases had no gene match. Germline values: CDR1 SNHLY, CDR2 FYNNEI. This CDR3 is built from 14 residues. CDR3 region: CASSSGTGNYGYTF. DNA of the CDR3: TGTGCCAGCAGTTCAGGGACAGGAAACTATGGCTACACCTTC.

The J gene is TRBJ1-1, the V gene TRBV18, with D perhaps matching TRBD1 (6 bases). Germline assignment: CDR1 KGHSH and CDR2 LQKENI. The CDR3 consists of 16 residues. V gave up 2 bases and J gave up 1 base, with 14 bases separating them. The CDR3 spells CASSPTRGGANTEAFF. In DNA form, the CDR3 reads TGTGCCAGCTCACCAACGAGGGGGGGCGCGAACACTGAAGCTTTCTTT.

On this clone itself: The same CDR3 can be traced to other DNA sequences in this sample. The J gene is TRBJ2-3, the V gene TRBV5-5; 9 bases fit TRBD2. Losses at the gene ends were 4 bases for V and 0 bases for J; bases not matched to a gene: 3. CDR3 length: 15 amino acids. Germline values: CDR1 SGHKS, CDR2 YYEKEE (reference sequence). For the CDR3, the DNA is TGTGCCAGCAGCCTACTAGCGGGCAGCACAGATACGCAGTATTTT. It yields the protein CASSLLAGSTDTQYF.

The chain recombines TRBV5-1 with TRBJ2-3, with TRBD1 as a possible D gene (6 bases). V lost 2 bases to trimming and J lost 5 bases, with 12 bases between them. The germline V gene has CDR1 SGHRS and CDR2 YFSETQ. The CDR3 sequence is 14 residues long. CDR3 sequence (DNA): TGCGCCAGCAGCTTCCAGGGGCGTGGAGATACGCAGTATTTT. It codes for CASSFQGRGDTQYF. Looking up the rest from reference TRBV5-1 and TRBJ2-3 gives the full variable domain: KAGVTQTPRYLIKTRGQQVTLSCSPISGHRSVSWYQQTPGQGLQFLFEYFSETQRNKGNFPGRFSGRQFSNSRSEMNVSTLELGDSALYLCASSFQGRGDTQYFGPGTRLTVL.

The gene calls are TRBV11-2 and TRBJ1-1; D is unresolved. Germline assignment: CDR1 SGHAT and CDR2 FQNNGV. Trimming removed 3 bases at V and 1 base at J, with 3 bases between. This CDR3 region has 12 residues. The CDR3 loop reads CASSFRNTEAFF. CDR3 nucleotides: TGTGCCAGCAGCTTTAGGAACACTGAAGCTTTCTTT.

A remark on this clone: Sequence at one end of the junction differs from germline and may be a read error. V usage is TRBV28 and J usage is TRBJ2-7; tentatively, D is TRBD2 (6 bases). CDR1 is MDHEN, CDR2 SYDVKM, per germline. The CDR3 contains 12 residues. CDR3 sequence: CASSASWAGLNF. CDR3 DNA sequence: TGTGCCAGCAGTGCTAGTTGGGCGGGGTTAAACTTC.

There are a few counts of this clone. The chain is built from TRBV6-1 and TRBJ2-1; 10 bases match TRBD2. The germline V gene has CDR1 MNHNS and CDR2 SASEGT. Losses at the gene ends were 5 bases for V and 5 bases for J; bases not matched to a gene: 6. CDR3 length: 15 amino acids. The CDR3 bases are TGTGCCAGCAGTTTCCTAGCGGGAGTCGACAATGAGCAGTTCTTC. Its protein product is CASSFLAGVDNEQFF.

This clone was seen a handful of times. This rearrangement joins TRBV4-1 to TRBJ2-1; 8 bases are a match to TRBD2. J was trimmed by 2 bases and V by 1 base; bases with no gene match: 7. This CDR3 has 17 residues. The V gene's germline CDR1 is MGHRA and CDR2 YSYEKL. This CDR3 reads CASSQALGREAYNEQFF. CDR3 DNA: TGCGCCAGCAGCCAAGCCCTGGGGCGGGAGGCCTACAATGAGCAGTTCTTC.

CDR3 nucleotides: TGTGCCAGCAGCCAAACCCGGGACAGGGGTGGCTACACCTTC. It encodes CASSQTRDRGGYTF. The chain has TRBV16 and TRBJ1-2; 10 bases align to TRBD1. J was trimmed by 7 bases and V by 2 bases; bases with no gene match: 4. This CDR3 is built from 14 residues. Germline V gene data show CDR1 as KGHSY and CDR2 as FQNENV.

The chain recombines TRBV9 with TRBJ2-1; 8 positions agree with TRBD2. Trimming took 4 bases from V and 4 from J; bases not matched to a gene: 19. CDR3 length equals 19 residues. Germline lookup yields CDR1 SGDLS and CDR2 YYNGEE. CDR3 DNA sequence: TGTGCCAGCAGCCCAATGGGACTAGTCTTACCCGTAACTTACAATGAGCAGTTCTTC. As protein: CASSPMGLVLPVTYNEQFF.

V gene TRBV9 combines with J gene TRBJ1-2; 9 bases match TRBD1. Germline CDR1 SGDLS, CDR2 YYNGEE. Trimming took 3 bases from V and 0 from J; bases not matched to a gene: 3. This CDR3 comprises 15 residues. CDR3 DNA: TGTGCCAGCAGCGAGGGACAGGGACCTAACTATGGCTACACCTTC. This encodes CASSEGQGPNYGYTF.

The chain combines TRBV9 with TRBJ1-2, with D uncertain. Germline V gene lookup returns CDR1 SGDLS and CDR2 YYNGEE. V was pared by 0 bases and J by 4 bases, with 13 bases between. The CDR3 covers 15 residues. The CDR3 region has the DNA TGTGCCAGCAGCGTAGGGTCAGGTCGGTCCTATGGCTACACCTTC. Its translation is CASSVGSGRSYGYTF.

The chain couples TRBV18 to TRBJ2-2; no clear D. Per germline, CDR1 KGHSH and CDR2 LQKENI. Trimming left V 2 bases short and J 5 bases short, with 9 bases between. This CDR3 spans 14 amino acids. CDR3 region: CASSPIRETGELFF. CDR3 DNA: TGTGCCAGCTCACCAATTCGAGAAACCGGGGAGCTGTTTTTT.

This chain links TRBV15 with TRBJ1-2; 8 positions match TRBD1. Trimming removed 5 bases from V and 2 bases from J; junction bases left unmatched: 7. CDR3 length: 15 residues. In germline, CDR1 is LNHNV, CDR2 YYDKDF (reference sequence). The CDR3, as DNA: TGTGCCACCAGCGGGCCTAGGACAGGGAACTATGGCTACACCTTC. This gives the protein CATSGPRTGNYGYTF.

In the case of this clone: Other DNA sequences in the same sample also yield this CDR3. The chain has TRBV28 and TRBJ1-5; 8 bases align to TRBD1. The CDR3 consists of 16 residues. Per the germline V gene, CDR1 is MDHEN and CDR2 is SYDVKM. The V gene end was trimmed by 4 bases and the J gene end by 2 bases; junction bases not matched to a gene: 7. DNA for the CDR3: TGTGCCAGCAGTTCGGACAGGGTTTTTGGCAATCAGCCCCAGCATTTT. Translating it yields CASSSDRVFGNQPQHF.

The genes are TRBV18 and TRBJ2-4, with TRBD1 matching 7 bases. The CDR3 loop spans 13 amino acids. Germline V CDR1 and CDR2: KGHSH, LQKENI. The V and J ends lost 6 bases and 8 bases, in that order; junction bases with no gene match: 7. CDR3 amino acids: CASSTGQQDIQYF. The CDR3 nucleotides read TGTGCCAGCTCTACGGGACAGCAGGACATTCAGTACTTC.

The chain joins TRBV4-2 to TRBJ2-1, with 9 bases aligning to TRBD2. The CDR3 spans 17 residues. Germline V CDR1 and CDR2: LGHNA, YNFKEQ. The J segment lost 5 bases and the V segment lost 3 bases, leaving 11 bases of the junction unmatched. Here the CDR3 DNA reads TGTGCCAGCAGCCAGGTTCTCCGGCGGGAGGGTAACAATGAGCAGTTCTTC. The encoded protein is CASSQVLRREGNNEQFF.

This chain links TRBV6-6 with TRBJ2-2; D perhaps matches TRBD1 (6 bases). V lost 7 bases to trimming and J lost 3 bases, with 12 bases between them. The CDR3 extends over 14 amino acids. Germline V gene lookup returns CDR1 MNHNY and CDR2 SVGAGI (reference sequence). CDR3: CASNRQADTGELFF. In DNA form, the CDR3 reads TGTGCCAGCAACCGACAGGCGGACACCGGGGAGCTGTTTTTT.